This TCR beta chain was profiled in a study of cytomegalovirus exposure and HLA in healthy donors. Study-level information: Researchers found that roughly 81% of around 400 genotyped donors fell within the Caucasian-associated ancestry cluster. Overall study results and limits: Exclusion as indistinguishable affected some V segments, including TRBV6-2 and TRBV6-3.

Remarks on this clone: Antigen: not known.

Primers included in the PCR were 60 Vbeta and 13 Jbeta primers. The method was immunoSEQ multiplex PCR; TCRdb's version includes in-frame clones alone and lacks a portion of them. The sample records 150,000 to 200,000 clones, roughly 72% being singletons. Trimming took off 6 bases at V and 5 bases at J, with 8 bases between the two ends. The CDR3 has 12 residues. Germline loops: CDR1 LNHDA, CDR2 SQIVND (reference sequence). The source is a man aged 25 to 45 in good health and CMV-seronegative. The sequencing sample was made of PBMCs. V and J are TRBV19 and TRBJ1-5, with a tentative D call TRBD1 (6 bases). This CDR3 reads CASRQGHQPQHF. In nucleotides, the CDR3 is TGTGCCAGTAGACAGGGTCATCAGCCCCAGCATTTT.